Each of the 20 T cell receptor beta chains below was sequenced from the same sample in a study of regulatory T cells in long-lasting Graves disease. Time point specified: newly diagnosed GD, antithyroid drugs for less than 3 months. RNA isolated from PBMCs was used to make the TCR library. Both iRepertoire HTBI primers and Arm-PCR of CDR3 regions were used to build the TCR beta libraries. TCRdb re-derived calls from the multiplex PCR reads in MiXCR, one entry per CDR3 protein. The profile shows some 410,000 distinct CDR3 sequences, roughly 17% of them singletons. The same sample was also used in a study of T cells in Graves' hyperthyroidism and ophthalmopathy.

This specimen consisted of peripheral blood mononuclear cells (PBMCs), obtained at new diagnosis, from a patient treated with antithyroid drugs. Receptor source: a woman aged 30 to 39 with Graves disease.

The chain couples TRBV29-1 to TRBJ2-1; D perhaps matches TRBD2 (5 bases). Trimming removed 6 bases from V and 2 bases from J, with 11 bases in between. Per germline, CDR1 SQVTM and CDR2 ANQGSEA. The CDR3 is 13 amino acids. For the CDR3, the DNA is TGCAGCGTACGGGATACCACCTACAATGAGCAGTTCTTC. Protein product: CSVRDTTYNEQFF.

As for this clonotype: At one end, the junction sequence differs from germline, possibly due to a read error. The V call is TRBV18, the J call TRBJ2-1; D unresolved. The J call may not be correct, given that the DNA end is closer to TRBJ2-5. This CDR3 is 10 amino acids long. Germline V gene lookup returns CDR1 KGHSH and CDR2 LQKENI. The CDR3 DNA sequence: TGTGCCAGCTCACAAGAGGCCCAGTACTTC. Translating it yields CASSQEAQYF.

This clonotype was seen at least ten times. V gene TRBV10-3 combines with J gene TRBJ2-5; TRBD2 matches 16 bases. Trimming took 2 bases from V and 4 from J; bases not matched to a gene: 4. Germline CDR1 and CDR2: ENHRY and SYGVKD. The CDR3 spans 17 residues. The CDR3 nucleotides are TGTGCCATCAGTGAGACGGGACTAGCGGGAGGGCGAGAGACCCAGTACTTC. Its translation: CAISETGLAGGRETQYF.

This clonotype was observed at least ten times. CDR3 region: CAWSVRRGLGNEQFF. CDR3 DNA: TGTGCCTGGAGTGTAAGGCGGGGACTAGGCAATGAGCAGTTCTTC. The chain is built from TRBV30 and TRBJ2-1; 8 nucleotides align to TRBD2. The CDR3 runs 15 residues. The J segment lost 6 bases and the V segment lost 0 bases, leaving 7 bases of the junction unmatched. CDR1 is GTSNPN and CDR2 is SVGIG in the germline V gene (reference sequence). The full variable domain, completed using reference TRBV30 and TRBJ2-1, is SQTIHQWPATLVQPVGSPLSLECTVEGTSNPNLYWYRQAAGRGLQLLFYSVGIGQISSEVPQNLSASRPQDRQFILSSKKLLLSDSGFYLCAWSVRRGLGNEQFFGPGTRLTVL.

The rearrangement links TRBV9 to TRBJ2-7, with D possibly matching TRBD1 (6 bases). CDR3 length equals 15 residues. CDR1 and CDR2 (germline): SGDLS, YYNGEE. Deletions cut 3 bases from V and 3 bases from J, with 16 bases between. The CDR3 nucleotides are TGTGCCAGCAGCGCAGATTTTGGGACAATCTACGAGCAGTACTTC. This encodes CASSADFGTIYEQYF.

This clonotype has just a few counts. This chain uses TRBV27 with TRBJ1-6, with D perhaps matching TRBD1 (5 bases). V shed 3 bases and J shed 9 bases, with 9 bases lying between them. CDR1 and CDR2 from the germline V gene are MNHEY and SMNVEV (reference sequence). The CDR3 runs to 13 residues. Written as DNA, the CDR3 is TGTGCCAGCAGTTTCCTCACAGGTTCACCCCTCCACTTT. Translating it yields CASSFLTGSPLHF.

The genes are TRBV7-9 and TRBJ2-3; maybe TRBD2 (6 bases). This CDR3 contains 17 residues. CDR1 is SEHNR, CDR2 FQNEAQ, per germline (reference sequence). V dropped 2 bases and J dropped 0 bases, with 15 bases sitting between them. CDR3 DNA: TGTGCCAGCAGCTTACGGTTATCTAGCGCCAGCACAGATACGCAGTATTTT. This codes for CASSLRLSSASTDTQYF.

This clonotype was observed many times. V usage is TRBV7-9 and J usage is TRBJ2-1, with D perhaps assigned TRBD1 or TRBD2 (5 bases each). Germline assignment: CDR1 SEHNR and CDR2 FQNEAQ (reference sequence). CDR3 length: 14 amino acids. V dropped 1 base and J dropped 7 bases, with 11 bases sitting between them. In DNA form, the CDR3 reads TGTGCCAGCAGCTTAGGGTTTGGGGGTAATGAGCAGTTCTTC. Its protein product is CASSLGFGGNEQFF.

This clonotype was seen at least ten times. The J gene is TRBJ2-1, the V gene TRBV5-1, with a possible D match to TRBD2 (5 bases). The V and J ends lost 0 bases and 0 bases respectively, with 10 bases between them. Germline assignment: CDR1 SGHRS and CDR2 YFSETQ. This CDR3 has 16 residues. This CDR3 reads CASSLDGLLSYNEQFF. CDR3 sequence (DNA): TGCGCCAGCAGCTTGGACGGACTTCTCTCCTACAATGAGCAGTTCTTC.

This clonotype showed up many times. The chain uses TRBV28 and TRBJ2-2; D gene unclear. The CDR3 contains 12 residues. Deletions cut 4 bases from V and 10 bases from J, with 10 bases between. Germline loops: CDR1 MDHEN, CDR2 SYDVKM. CDR3 residues: CASSSYYAELFF. The DNA for the CDR3 is TGTGCCAGCAGTTCATACTATGCGGAGCTGTTTTTT.

This clonotype was recorded a few times. V usage is TRBV13 and J usage is TRBJ1-1, with D maybe TRBD1 (5 bases). CDR1 is PRHDT and CDR2 is FYEKMQ in the germline V gene (reference sequence). This CDR3 spans 14 amino acids. Deletions cut 4 bases from V and 0 bases from J, with 9 bases between. DNA of the CDR3: TGTGCCAGCAGCTCGACAGTTATGAACACTGAAGCTTTCTTT. It encodes CASSSTVMNTEAFF.

Only a few counts were recorded for this clonotype. The V and J genes are TRBV19 and TRBJ2-1; 12 bases match TRBD2. Germline trimming cut 6 bases from V and 0 bases from J; bases unmatched to any gene: 3. This CDR3 has 16 residues. Germline assignment: CDR1 LNHDA and CDR2 SQIVND (reference sequence). CDR3 nucleotide sequence: TGTGCCAGTAGGCGGACTAGCGGGAACTCCTACAATGAGCAGTTCTTC. It translates to CASRRTSGNSYNEQFF.

In this sample, this clonotype turned up many times. The CDR3 is CATSRGGMEKLFF. The CDR3 DNA reads TGTGCCACCAGCAGAGGGGGTATGGAAAAACTGTTTTTT. This chain connects TRBV15 to TRBJ1-4; no reliable D call. The V gene's germline CDR1 is LNHNV and CDR2 YYDKDF (reference sequence). CDR3 length: 13 amino acids. Trimming shortened V by 1 base and J by 8 bases, and 8 bases separated the two germline ends.

This clonotype has just a few counts. The rearrangement uses TRBV19 and TRBJ2-1; 10 nucleotides agree with TRBD2. Germline trimming cut 10 bases from V and 0 bases from J; bases unmatched to any gene: 15. The germline V gene has CDR1 LNHDA and CDR2 SQIVND (reference sequence). The CDR3 is 18 residues long. The CDR3, as DNA: TGTGCCACCTCGGACGGGCAGGGACTAGCGTACTCCTACAATGAGCAGTTCTTC. It codes for CATSDGQGLAYSYNEQFF.

This clonotype was found many times. The J gene is TRBJ2-1, the V gene TRBV7-9; D might be TRBD2 (6 bases). The ends were cut back, 5 bases at V and 2 bases at J, with 16 bases in the middle. The germline gives CDR1 SEHNR, CDR2 FQNEAQ (reference sequence). This CDR3 has 16 amino acids. CDR3: CASSPFGGPPYNEQFF. In DNA form, the CDR3 reads TGTGCCAGCAGCCCATTCGGAGGGCCCCCCTACAATGAGCAGTTCTTC.

This clonotype appeared many times. The chain recombines TRBV7-9 with TRBJ2-2; possible D gene TRBD1, 5 bases. CDR1 and CDR2 from the germline V gene are SEHNR and FQNEAQ (reference sequence). The CDR3 contains 16 residues. Trimming cost V 4 bases and J 0 bases, with 12 bases left between them. The CDR3 sequence: CASSSTSDTNTGELFF. The CDR3, as DNA: TGTGCCAGCAGCTCCACCTCGGACACGAACACCGGGGAGCTGTTTTTT.

There are many counts of this clonotype. The chain has TRBV7-6 and TRBJ2-1, with D maybe TRBD2 (6 bases). This CDR3 has 12 residues. V was trimmed by 5 bases and J by 12 bases, leaving 14 bases between them. CDR1 is SGHVS and CDR2 is FNYEAQ in the germline V gene. Here the CDR3 reads CASSVQGRGQFF. As DNA, the CDR3 is TGTGCCAGCAGCGTCCAAGGGCGGGGGCAGTTCTTC.

This clonotype was seen a handful of times. This rearrangement joins TRBV29-1 to TRBJ2-1; 7 bases map to TRBD2. This CDR3 spans 13 amino acids. J was trimmed by 1 base and V by 3 bases; bases with no gene match: 0. From germline, CDR1 is SQVTM and CDR2 ANQGSEA. The CDR3 spells CSVEGGSYNEQFF. The CDR3 DNA sequence: TGCAGCGTTGAGGGAGGGTCCTACAATGAGCAGTTCTTC.

At least ten counts were recorded for this clonotype. This chain connects TRBV11-2 to TRBJ1-5; the match to TRBD1 covers 10 bases. V shed 5 bases and J 4 bases; nucleotides not matched to a gene: 5. This CDR3 is built from 15 residues. The germline CDR1 and CDR2 sequences are SGHAT and FQNNGV. DNA for the CDR3: TGTGCCAGCAGCGACGGGACAGGGGATAATCAGCCCCAGCATTTT. The encoded protein is CASSDGTGDNQPQHF. The variable domain in full, with the rest retrieved from reference TRBV11-2 and TRBJ1-5, is EAGVAQSPRYKIIEKRQSVAFWCNPISGHATLYWYQQILGQGPKLLIQFQNNGVVDDSQLPKDRFSAERLKGVDSTLKIQPAKLEDSAVYLCASSDGTGDNQPQHFGDGTRLSIL.

This clonotype was counted many times. This chain connects TRBV30 to TRBJ1-1, with D perhaps TRBD1 (6 bases). This CDR3 comprises 16 residues. Trimming pared 4 bases from V and 4 bases from J, leaving 22 bases between. Per the germline V gene, CDR1 is GTSNPN and CDR2 is SVGIG (reference sequence). The CDR3 DNA sequence: TGTGCCTGGATCGACGGGGCAGGGGCACTGAGCACTGAAGCTTTCTTT. This codes for CAWIDGAGALSTEAFF.